A single sample is the source of the 9 T cell receptor beta chains below, sequenced in a study of T cells in Graves' hyperthyroidism and ophthalmopathy. The CDR3 regions of TCR beta were amplified from RNA transcripts. A first-round RT-PCR of the TCR CDR3 used the HTBI primer set. From the multiplex PCR reads, TCRdb called clonotypes with MiXCR, one entry per CDR3 protein. The sample yields around 620,000 distinct CDR3 sequences, about a sixth seen once. The sequencing sample was made of blood. These receptors were taken from a woman between 25 and 40 years old with Graves' hyperthyroidism.

V usage is TRBV9 and J usage is TRBJ1-6; 11 nucleotides agree with TRBD1. Looked up from germline, CDR1 is SGDLS and CDR2 is YYNGEE. V lost 0 bases and J lost 14; bases outside the gene matches: 7. This CDR3 comprises 15 residues. The CDR3 sequence: CASSVARGQGESLHF. CDR3 coding DNA: TGTGCCAGCAGCGTAGCTAGGGGACAGGGGGAGTCCCTCCACTTT. Drawing the rest from reference TRBV9 and TRBJ1-6, the complete variable domain is DSGVTQTPKHLITATGQRVTLRCSPRSGDLSVYWYQQSLDQGLQFLIQYYNGEERAKGNILERFSAQQFPDLHSELNLSSLELGDSALYFCASSVARGQGESLHFGNGTRLTVT.

This clonotype was counted ten times or more. This chain uses TRBV6-1 with TRBJ1-3, with a possible D match to TRBD1 (6 bases). Trimming left V 6 bases short and J 2 bases short, with 11 bases between. The CDR3 loop spans 14 amino acids. Germline V gene sequence: CDR1 MNHNS, CDR2 SASEGT. This CDR3 is CASREGGAGNTIYF. The CDR3 nucleotides are TGTGCCAGCAGGGAGGGGGGAGCTGGAAACACCATATATTTT.

This chain joins TRBV4-1 and TRBJ2-3; TRBD1 is a possible D gene (6 bases). V gave up 10 bases and J gave up 2 bases, with 16 bases separating them. CDR3 length equals 14 residues. Germline V gene lookup returns CDR1 MGHRA and CDR2 YSYEKL. CDR3 loop: CANGDTRLTDTQYF. CDR3 nucleotides: TGCGCCAACGGGGACACTAGACTCACAGATACGCAGTATTTT.

V is TRBV29-1 and J is TRBJ2-2; TRBD1 matches at 9 bases. The CDR3 has 14 residues. From germline, CDR1 is SQVTM and CDR2 ANQGSEA. The junction had 4 bases not matched to a gene; V was cut back by 4 bases and J by 4 bases. The CDR3 is CSVGGQGTTGELFF. In DNA, the CDR3 is TGCAGCGTTGGGGGACAGGGAACCACCGGGGAGCTGTTTTTT.

To note about this clonotype: With a much larger clone just one base away, this may be a read error. This chain links TRBV28 with TRBJ1-2; 7 nucleotides align to TRBD1. Germline CDR1 reads MDHEN; CDR2 reads SYDVKM. This CDR3 is 14 amino acids long. The CDR3 sequence is CASNLSGGSYGYAF. CDR3 DNA sequence: TGTGCCAGCAACTTATCAGGGGGGAGCTATGGCTACGCCTTC.

This clonotype was found many times. The chain is built from TRBV6-2 or TRBV6-3 and TRBJ1-2, with a possible D match to TRBD1 (6 bases). Trimming cost V 6 bases and J 3 bases, with 20 bases left between them. Germline V gene data show CDR1 as MNHEY and CDR2 as SVGEGT. This CDR3 spans 16 amino acids. CDR3 nucleotide sequence: TGTGCCAGCAGCTCTTCCCGGACAGACGCTCACTATGGCTACACCTTC. This gives the protein CASSSSRTDAHYGYTF.

This clonotype came up many times. V is TRBV29-1 and J is TRBJ1-1; TRBD1 is a possible D gene (5 bases). The CDR3 spans 14 residues. Germline values: CDR1 SQVTM, CDR2 ANQGSEA. Trimming removed 5 bases from V and 0 bases from J, with 13 bases in between. As DNA, the CDR3 is TGCAGCGTTTCCCAAGACAGCGTGAACACTGAAGCTTTCTTT. It specifies CSVSQDSVNTEAFF.

In its sample, this clonotype was seen many times. V usage is TRBV7-9 and J usage is TRBJ2-1, with a possible D match to TRBD2 (6 bases). This CDR3 region has 19 residues. V lost 2 bases, J lost 7 bases, and 27 bases lay in between. CDR1 SEHNR and CDR2 FQNEAQ come from the germline V gene (reference sequence). The CDR3 region is CASSLRGGSYAGWLNEQFF. CDR3 DNA sequence: TGTGCCAGCAGCTTAAGGGGCGGTAGCTATGCGGGATGGCTGAATGAGCAGTTCTTC.

V and J are TRBV2 and TRBJ2-3; tentative D call: TRBD2 (6 bases). Germline assignment: CDR1 SNHLY and CDR2 FYNNEI. V shed 6 bases and J shed 2 bases, with 21 bases lying between them. This CDR3 is built from 17 residues. Here the CDR3 reads CASRSPTEGTVTDTQYF. CDR3 DNA sequence: TGTGCCAGCAGGTCCCCAACGGAGGGGACTGTCACAGATACGCAGTATTTT.